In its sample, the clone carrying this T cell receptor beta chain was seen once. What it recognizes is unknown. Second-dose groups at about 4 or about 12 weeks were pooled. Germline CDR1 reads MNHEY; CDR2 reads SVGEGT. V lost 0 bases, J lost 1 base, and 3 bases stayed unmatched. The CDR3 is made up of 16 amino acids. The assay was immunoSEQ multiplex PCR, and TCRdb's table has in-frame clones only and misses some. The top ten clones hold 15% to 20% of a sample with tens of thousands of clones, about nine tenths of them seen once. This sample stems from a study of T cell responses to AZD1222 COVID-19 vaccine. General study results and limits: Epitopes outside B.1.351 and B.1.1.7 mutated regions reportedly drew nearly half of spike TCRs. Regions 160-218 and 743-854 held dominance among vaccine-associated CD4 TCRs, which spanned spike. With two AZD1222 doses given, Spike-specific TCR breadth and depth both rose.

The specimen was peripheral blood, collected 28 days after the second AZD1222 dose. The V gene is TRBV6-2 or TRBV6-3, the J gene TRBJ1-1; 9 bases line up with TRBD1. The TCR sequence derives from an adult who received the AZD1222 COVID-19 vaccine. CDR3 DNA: TGTGCCAGCAGTTACTCTCTGGACAGGGGGAACACTGAAGCTTTCTTT. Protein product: CASSYSLDRGNTEAFF.